This is a list of T cell receptor beta chains from one sample in a study of control samples from healthy donors and cancer patients. Some clones are missing from TCRdb's copy, which holds only in-frame ones; the method was immunoSEQ multiplex PCR. Seen here are 150,000 or so clones, around 96% observed once, and the top ten hold 5.7%. Sequenced input: blood. The receptor source for this set is a man aged 35 to 55 in good health. CDR3s include the opening cysteine and the closing phenylalanine or tryptophan. The order of the fields is clone size, CDR3 length, J gene, D gene, V gene, CDR3 DNA, CDR3 protein. D genes are given only for firm matches. Clone size appears in some rows only: once, few, many, or a class for an expanded clone.

clone size: -; CDR3 length: 15; J gene: TRBJ2-1; D gene: TRBD2; V gene: TRBV18; CDR3 DNA: TGTGCCAGCTCACCATCTAGCGGGAACTACAATGAGCAGTTCTTC; CDR3 protein: CASSPSSGNYNEQFF
clone size: -; CDR3 length: 15; J gene: TRBJ1-1; D gene: -; V gene: TRBV4-1; CDR3 DNA: TGCGCCAGCAGATGGGCCGAGGACAGAAACACTGAAGCTTTCTTT; CDR3 protein: CASRWAEDRNTEAFF
clone size: -; CDR3 length: 15; J gene: TRBJ1-3; D gene: -; V gene: TRBV6-5; CDR3 DNA: TGTGCCAGCAAGCCCGACGGGGGCTCTGGAAACACCATATATTTT; CDR3 protein: CASKPDGGSGNTIYF
clone size: -; CDR3 length: 15; J gene: TRBJ1-5; D gene: TRBD1; V gene: TRBV2; CDR3 DNA: TGTGCCAGCACAGAGGACAGGCTTAGCAATCAGCCCCAGCATTTT; CDR3 protein: CASTEDRLSNQPQHF
clone size: few; CDR3 length: 17; J gene: TRBJ1-1; D gene: TRBD1; V gene: TRBV30; CDR3 DNA: TGTGCCTGGAGAACAACACGACAGGGGGCAAGGGCCACTGAAGCTTTCTTT; CDR3 protein: CAWRTTRQGARATEAFF
clone size: -; CDR3 length: 15; J gene: TRBJ2-6; D gene: -; V gene: TRBV5-4; CDR3 DNA: TGTGCCAGCAGCCTCGGACGGGGGTGGGCCAACGTCCTGACTTTC; CDR3 protein: CASSLGRGWANVLTF
clone size: -; CDR3 length: 13; J gene: TRBJ2-1; D gene: -; V gene: TRBV7-8; CDR3 DNA: TGTGCCAGCAATGAGGGGGATCTTAATGAGCAGTTCTTC; CDR3 protein: CASNEGDLNEQFF
clone size: -; CDR3 length: 14; J gene: TRBJ1-5; D gene: -; V gene: TRBV19; CDR3 DNA: TGTGCCAGTACTCCGGGACGGTTCAATCAGCCCCAGCATTTT; CDR3 protein: CASTPGRFNQPQHF
clone size: -; CDR3 length: 13; J gene: TRBJ1-6; D gene: -; V gene: TRBV12-3/TRBV12-4; CDR3 DNA: TGTGCCAGCAGTTTAAGGGTTGGTTCACCCCTCCACTTT; CDR3 protein: CASSLRVGSPLHF
clone size: -; CDR3 length: 13; J gene: TRBJ1-2; D gene: -; V gene: TRBV30; CDR3 DNA: TGTGCCTGGAGTACTGGGACCTCTTGGGGCTACACCTTC; CDR3 protein: CAWSTGTSWGYTF
clone size: -; CDR3 length: 15; J gene: TRBJ1-2; D gene: TRBD1; V gene: TRBV24-1; CDR3 DNA: TGTGCCACCAGTGACGCCGACAGGGCGAACTATGGCTACACCTTC; CDR3 protein: CATSDADRANYGYTF
clone size: -; CDR3 length: 13; J gene: TRBJ1-2; D gene: -; V gene: TRBV6-6; CDR3 DNA: TGTGCCAGCATAGGCTATGGGGGCCTTGGCTACACCTTC; CDR3 protein: CASIGYGGLGYTF
clone size: -; CDR3 length: 14; J gene: TRBJ1-5; D gene: -; V gene: TRBV4-1; CDR3 DNA: TGCGCCAGCAGCCAAGGACTCGGGGATCAGCCCCAGCATTTT; CDR3 protein: CASSQGLGDQPQHF